The 26 T cell receptor beta chains listed next were all sequenced from one sample in a study of blood T cell repertoires in COVID-19. Generated by immunoSEQ multiplex PCR, the TCRdb table keeps only in-frame clones and is missing some. The sample contains 300,000 to 400,000 clones, about 88% of which appear only once. The material sequenced was peripheral blood. The source of these receptors is an older woman with COVID-19, enrolled during active disease.

The genes are TRBV6-2 or TRBV6-3 and TRBJ2-7, with unresolved D. The CDR3 consists of 13 residues. From germline, CDR1 is MNHEY and CDR2 SVGEGT. V was trimmed by 6 bases and J by 2 bases, leaving 11 bases between them. This CDR3 reads CASSRTTPYEQYF. The CDR3 DNA reads as TGTGCCAGCAGCCGAACTACTCCCTACGAGCAGTACTTC.

A word on this clone: Other DNA sequences in the same sample also yield this CDR3. The rearrangement uses TRBV9 and TRBJ1-3; 7 nucleotides line up with TRBD1. The length of the CDR3 is 16 residues. V was pared by 0 bases and J by 2 bases, with 5 bases of the junction left unmatched. Germline values: CDR1 SGDLS, CDR2 YYNGEE. The CDR3 coding sequence is TGTGCCAGCAGCGTAGCTACAGGGGAAGCTGGAAACACCATATATTTT. Protein sequence: CASSVATGEAGNTIYF.

This clone showed up just a few times. The chain recombines TRBV3-1 (or the pseudogene TRBV3-2) with TRBJ2-1, with 13 bases fitting TRBD2. The junction had 7 bases not matched to a gene; V was cut back by 4 bases and J by 7 bases. CDR1 and CDR2 (germline): LGHDT, YNNKEL (reference sequence). CDR3 length: 16 amino acids. CDR3 coding DNA: TGTGCCAGCAGCCGGACCGGGACTAGCGGGACGAATGAGCAGTTCTTC. Its translation: CASSRTGTSGTNEQFF.

The chain recombines TRBV27 with TRBJ2-1, with 7 bases aligning to TRBD2. In germline, CDR1 is MNHEY, CDR2 SMNVEV (reference sequence). The CDR3 runs 14 residues. V shed 2 bases, J shed 10 bases, and the junction held 8 bases outside the gene matches. The CDR3 sequence is CASSLLGRVREQFF. The CDR3 DNA is TGTGCCAGCAGTTTACTAGGGAGGGTAAGGGAGCAGTTCTTC.

This clone occurred once. The chain joins TRBV9 to TRBJ1-3; weak D call: TRBD1 (6 bases). Germline values: CDR1 SGDLS, CDR2 YYNGEE. This CDR3 has 15 residues. The ends were cut back, 4 bases at V and 0 bases at J, with 11 bases in the middle. CDR3 coding DNA: TGTGCCAGCAGCCCGGGGGGCAGCTCTGGAAACACCATATATTTT. Translation: CASSPGGSSGNTIYF.

The chain couples TRBV7-2 to TRBJ1-6, with D possibly TRBD1 on 5 matching bases. Germline V gene data show CDR1 as SGHTA and CDR2 as FQGNSA. The V end lost 2 bases, the J end lost 6 bases, and 11 bases lay between the germline ends. This CDR3 has 15 amino acids. CDR3 protein: CASSLWGDSNSPLHF. The CDR3 DNA is TGTGCCAGCAGCTTATGGGGGGATTCTAATTCACCCCTCCACTTT.

The rearrangement joins TRBV7-3 to TRBJ2-5; D call uncertain. With 2 bases removed from V and 1 base from J, the gap between germline ends came to 8 bases. Germline V lookup: CDR1 SGHTA, CDR2 FQGTGA. The CDR3 is 14 amino acids. This CDR3 reads CASSLGHSQETQYF. The DNA of the CDR3 is TGTGCCAGCAGCTTAGGGCATTCCCAAGAGACCCAGTACTTC.

The chain combines TRBV30 with TRBJ2-3; D not resolved. V was shortened by 1 base and J by 2 bases, with 10 bases between the two germline ends. The CDR3 totals 14 residues. The germline gives CDR1 GTSNPN, CDR2 SVGIG (reference sequence). As DNA, the CDR3 is TGTGCCTGGAGTGGTCTCTATCCCACAGATACGCAGTATTTT. This sequence encodes CAWSGLYPTDTQYF. The full variable domain, with the rest looked up from reference TRBV30 and TRBJ2-3, is SQTIHQWPATLVQPVGSPLSLECTVEGTSNPNLYWYRQAAGRGLQLLFYSVGIGQISSEVPQNLSASRPQDRQFILSSKKLLLSDSGFYLCAWSGLYPTDTQYFGPGTRLTVL.

The chain carries TRBV30 and TRBJ1-5, with D possibly TRBD1 on 5 matching bases. There are 13 residues in the CDR3. CDR1 and CDR2 (germline): GTSNPN, SVGIG (reference sequence). V lost 4 bases and J lost 0, with 7 bases in between. CDR3 loop: CAWTDSSNQPQHF. CDR3 sequence (DNA): TGTGCCTGGACCGACAGTAGCAATCAGCCCCAGCATTTT.

J is TRBJ1-2 and V is TRBV9; D remains ambiguous. Per germline, CDR1 SGDLS and CDR2 YYNGEE. Trimming left V 3 bases short and J 0 bases short, with 9 bases between. This CDR3 is 14 amino acids long. In nucleotides, the CDR3 is TGTGCCAGCAGCGAAGGCCTAGCTAACTATGGCTACACCTTC. It codes for CASSEGLANYGYTF.

In DNA, the CDR3 is TGTGCCAGTAGTATACGACTCGGACAGGGGAACACTGAAGCTTTCTTT. It yields the protein CASSIRLGQGNTEAFF. V and J are TRBV19 and TRBJ1-1; 8 nucleotides line up with TRBD1. The CDR3 is 16 residues long. V dropped 2 bases and J dropped 1; count of bases not matched to a gene: 6. Germline CDR1 reads LNHDA; CDR2 reads SQIVND (reference sequence).

The gene calls are TRBV6-5 and TRBJ2-3; weak D call: TRBD2 (6 bases). There are 14 residues in the CDR3. The V end lost 2 bases, the J end lost 3 bases, and 9 bases lay between the germline ends. The germline gives CDR1 MNHEY, CDR2 SVGAGI. The CDR3 coding sequence is TGTGCCAGCAGTTACAGGAGGGCGACAGATACGCAGTATTTT. It translates to CASSYRRATDTQYF.

The rearrangement links TRBV12-5 to TRBJ1-1; 7 bases line up with TRBD1. This CDR3 is 17 amino acids long. V dropped 1 base and J dropped 1; count of bases not matched to a gene: 9. The germline CDR1 and CDR2 sequences are LGHNT and FRNRAP. The CDR3 reads CASGLGSSTGQNTEAFF. The DNA of the CDR3 is TGTGCTAGTGGTTTGGGCTCTTCGACAGGGCAGAACACTGAAGCTTTCTTT.

A remark on this clone: This same CDR3 is encoded by further DNA sequences in the sample. DNA of the CDR3: TGTGCCACCAGCAGAGACAGGGGCCCTTACGAGCAGTACTTC. Translation: CATSRDRGPYEQYF. This chain uses TRBV15 with TRBJ2-7; possible D gene TRBD1, 6 bases. Germline CDR1 reads LNHNV; CDR2 reads YYDKDF (reference sequence). Trimming pared 0 bases from V and 4 bases from J, leaving 10 bases between. The CDR3 runs 14 residues.

The rearrangement links TRBV10-2 to TRBJ2-1; no reliable D call. V dropped 3 bases and J dropped 7 bases, with 7 bases sitting between them. The CDR3 runs 12 residues. Germline CDR1 is WSHSY and CDR2 is SAAADI. The CDR3, as DNA: TGCGCCAGCAGTGACTCCGGGAATGAGCAGTTCTTC. Encoded protein: CASSDSGNEQFF.

This clone has just a few counts. The chain employs TRBV9 and TRBJ2-2; 8 positions agree with TRBD2. CDR3 size: 15 residues. Germline CDR1 SGDLS, CDR2 YYNGEE. The trim removed 4 bases at V and 0 bases at J, leaving 2 bases unmatched. This CDR3 is CASSTGGANTGELFF. CDR3 nucleotides: TGTGCCAGCAGCACCGGGGGGGCGAACACCGGGGAGCTGTTTTTT.

The gene calls are TRBV7-2 and TRBJ2-3, with D tentatively TRBD2 (6 bases). This CDR3 comprises 15 residues. The V end lost 5 bases, the J end lost 0 bases, and 12 bases lay between the germline ends. Germline V CDR1 and CDR2: SGHTA, FQGNSA. CDR3 region: CASSRLLASTDTQYF. The CDR3 DNA follows: TGTGCCAGCAGCCGGCTACTAGCTAGCACAGATACGCAGTATTTT.

The chain combines TRBV7-3 with TRBJ1-4; no clear D. This CDR3 is built from 13 residues. Per germline, CDR1 SGHTA and CDR2 FQGTGA. The V and J ends lost 2 bases and 5 bases respectively, with 6 bases between them. The CDR3 is CASSLSRNEKLFF. The CDR3 region has the DNA TGTGCCAGCAGCTTATCCAGGAATGAAAAACTGTTTTTT.

V is TRBV25-1 and J is TRBJ2-1; 7 bases agree with TRBD1. The length of the CDR3 is 15 residues. With V trimmed by 8 bases and J by 2 bases, 9 bases remained unmatched. Germline lookup yields CDR1 MGHDK and CDR2 SYGVNS. CDR3 protein: CASSPRQGPYNEQFF. The CDR3 coding sequence is TGTGCCAGCTCCCCACGACAGGGCCCCTACAATGAGCAGTTCTTC. Drawing the rest from reference TRBV25-1 and TRBJ2-1, the complete variable domain is EADIYQTPRYLVIGTGKKITLECSQTMGHDKMYWYQQDPGMELHLIHYSYGVNSTEKGDLSSESTVSRIRTEHFPLTLESARPSHTSQYLCASSPRQGPYNEQFFGPGTRLTVL.

The chain couples TRBV12-2 to TRBJ1-1. TRBV12-2 is a documented pseudogene. The CDR3 consists of 15 residues. The CDR3 DNA reads as TGTGCAAGTCGCTTACCCGCGGGGGGCGGGAGTGAAGCTTTCTTT. Translation: CASRLPAGGGSEAFF.

The chain recombines TRBV9 with TRBJ1-5; TRBD1 might be the D (5 bases). The germline V gene has CDR1 SGDLS and CDR2 YYNGEE. The CDR3 length is 14 residues. V was cut by 0 bases and J by 1 base, with 5 bases left in between. CDR3 nucleotide sequence: TGTGCCAGCAGCGTAGAGGGGAGCAATCAGCCCCAGCATTTT. This gives the protein CASSVEGSNQPQHF.

This clone was seen just once. Other DNA sequences in the same sample also yield this CDR3. The chain employs TRBV27 and TRBJ1-2; D is uncertain. This CDR3 region has 14 residues. Trimming took off 2 bases at V and 4 bases at J, with 11 bases between the two ends. The germline V gene encodes CDR1 MNHEY and CDR2 SMNVEV (reference sequence). CDR3 residues: CASSLGGIPYGYTF. CDR3 nucleotide sequence: TGTGCCAGCAGTTTAGGCGGCATACCCTATGGCTACACCTTC.

V gene TRBV5-4 combines with J gene TRBJ2-5, with TRBD2 matching 10 bases. Germline CDR1 reads SGHNT; CDR2 reads YYREEE (reference sequence). Losses at the gene ends were 0 bases for V and 5 bases for J; bases not matched to a gene: 10. This CDR3 spans 17 amino acids. The CDR3 DNA is TGTGCCAGCAGCTTGGCCCCCCAGCGGGGGGGCTGGGAGACCCAGTACTTC. It codes for CASSLAPQRGGWETQYF.

V and J are TRBV6-5 and TRBJ1-2; 7 bases agree with TRBD1. The V and J ends lost 7 bases and 4 bases, in that order; junction bases with no gene match: 9. Germline lookup yields CDR1 MNHEY and CDR2 SVGAGI. The CDR3 extends over 14 amino acids. CDR3: CASTTDRLGYGYTF. CDR3 nucleotide sequence: TGTGCCAGCACCACGGACAGGCTCGGCTATGGCTACACCTTC.

The chain employs TRBV5-1 and TRBJ2-1; 7 bases map to TRBD1. CDR3 length: 14 residues. The junction had 6 bases not matched to a gene; V was cut back by 0 bases and J by 9 bases. The germline gives CDR1 SGHRS, CDR2 YFSETQ. CDR3 in DNA: TGCGCCAGCAGCTTGGGCAGGGGGAGTGGTGAGCAGTTCTTC. Translating it yields CASSLGRGSGEQFF.

The chain joins TRBV15 to TRBJ1-1; 8 bases line up with TRBD1. Germline V gene lookup returns CDR1 LNHNV and CDR2 YYDKDF (reference sequence). After removal of 4 bases from V and 3 bases from J, the junction contained 7 bases not matched to a gene. The CDR3 has 15 amino acids. CDR3 loop: CATSKSGQGDTEAFF. CDR3 bases: TGTGCCACCAGCAAAAGTGGACAGGGTGACACTGAAGCTTTCTTT.